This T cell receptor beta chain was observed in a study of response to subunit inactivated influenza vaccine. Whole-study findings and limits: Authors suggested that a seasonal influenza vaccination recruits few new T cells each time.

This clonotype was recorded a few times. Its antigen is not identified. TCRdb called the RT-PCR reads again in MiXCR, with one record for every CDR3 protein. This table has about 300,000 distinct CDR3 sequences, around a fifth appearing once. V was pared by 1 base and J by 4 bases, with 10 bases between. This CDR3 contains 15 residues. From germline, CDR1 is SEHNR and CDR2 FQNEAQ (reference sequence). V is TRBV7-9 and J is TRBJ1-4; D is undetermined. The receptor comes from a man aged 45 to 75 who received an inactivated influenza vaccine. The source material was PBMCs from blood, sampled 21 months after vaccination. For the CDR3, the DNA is TGTGCCAGCAGCTTAGTCTCGGGGATTAATGAAAAACTGTTTTTT. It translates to CASSLVSGINEKLFF.